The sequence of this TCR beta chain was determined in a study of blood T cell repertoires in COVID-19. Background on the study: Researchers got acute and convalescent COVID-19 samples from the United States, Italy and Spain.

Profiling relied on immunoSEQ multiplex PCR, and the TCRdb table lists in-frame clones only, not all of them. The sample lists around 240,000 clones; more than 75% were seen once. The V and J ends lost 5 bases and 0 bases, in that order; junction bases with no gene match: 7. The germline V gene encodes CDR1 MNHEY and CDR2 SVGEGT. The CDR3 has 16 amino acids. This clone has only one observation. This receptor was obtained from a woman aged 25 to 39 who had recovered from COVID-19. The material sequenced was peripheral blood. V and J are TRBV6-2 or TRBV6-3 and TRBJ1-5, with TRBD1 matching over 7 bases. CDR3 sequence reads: CASSRQGFDSNQPQHF. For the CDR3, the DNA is TGTGCCAGCAGTAGACAGGGATTCGATAGCAATCAGCCCCAGCATTTT.